Included here is one T cell receptor (beta chain) sequence, with context. Its binding antigen is unknown. It has no much larger one-base neighbor in the sample; base qualities were not kept. This entry comes from a study of T cell responses to AZD1222 COVID-19 vaccine listed by TCRdb under 2021. As for the study more broadly: A total of more than 230 trial participants underwent TCR sequencing, of whom some 200 had received two doses of AZD1222 and around 25 had received two doses of the MenACWY control vaccine. Trial participants were enrolled into age subgroups of 18-55, 56-69 and 70-plus years, which contained about 150, 27 and 61 TCR-sequenced participants, respectively. What the research found in general, with its limitations: No day 14 peak-response samples were available, so repertoires were characterized only after the peak T cell response. The vaccine-associated CD4 TCRs covered the entire spike protein, and the dominant responses fell in regions 160-218 and 743-854. In the small 56-69-year group, the increase in depth fell short of significance, most likely because of low power. A significant rise in spike-specific TCR breadth and depth was observed after two AZD1222 doses relative to day 0 and relative to MenACWY recipients. Epitopes outside the regions mutated in the B.1.351 and B.1.1.7 variants were reportedly recognized by nearly half of the unique spike-specific TCRs. Participants were mostly white British and included more females than males, and it was suggested by the authors that clonal diversity may have been underestimated. Conclusions about previously exposed vaccinees were limited because only six AZD1222 recipients were SARS-CoV-2 seropositive at baseline.

In light of the paper, this sample's time point label describes: about 28 days (+/-7) after the second vaccine dose. Because spike-specific TCR depth and breadth did not differ between the two schedules, AZD1222 recipients who got a second dose at roughly 4 weeks were pooled with those who got a second dose at roughly 12 weeks. Vaccinee samples were obtained from the UK trials COV001 and COV002, which included a single-blind randomized controlled phase 2/3 trial of AZD1222 (ChAdOx1 nCoV-19) in healthy adults. For TCRbeta chain sequencing, PBMC samples from trial participants were taken at day 0 and at day 28 after the second dose. The germline V gene (reference sequence) sets CDR1 to MNHNY and CDR2 to SVGAGI. Measured from the cysteine to the phenylalanine, the CDR3 is 15 residues long. Here the CDR3 DNA is all that survives: 45 bases in frame from base 1. V loses 2 bases of germline sequence and J loses 1 base, and the interval between the two ends is 11 bases.

The CDR3 regions of human TCRbeta chains were analyzed by immunosequencing. In the authors' own workflow: Repertoire TCRs were matched against a reference library of SARS-CoV-2-specific TCRs generated with the MIRA antigen-specificity platform. Breadth meant the fraction of unique TCRs that were SARS-CoV-2-associated, whereas depth meant the fraction of total T cells that were SARS-CoV-2-associated. Using the MIRA data, each spike-specific TCR was assigned both to the spike region to which the TCR was reactive and to a CD4 or CD8 class. Log10-transformed breadth and depth values were compared by one-way ANOVA with Sidak's multiple comparisons tests. Here the immuneACCESS table is served through TCRdb, limited to in-frame sequences with V and J called. Missing clones are a known gap in these copies; in checked studies unresolved V genes cover under half, and the rest lacks a known reason. V and J calls and clone size are given by that table; D and trimming were obtained from the DNA. The sample table holds around 150,000 clones, of which about 90% were seen once. The top ten clones comprise less than 5% of the sample.

This clonotype was obtained from an adult who received the AZD1222 COVID-19 vaccine. This chain joins TRBV6-6 to TRBJ1-1; a weak D assignment points to TRBD1 (6 bases agree). Specimen: peripheral blood, collected 28 days after the second AZD1222 dose. The CDR3 reads CASSYEGGRNTEAFF. The DNA sequence follows: TGTGCCAGCAGTTACGAGGGGGGTAGGAACACTGAAGCTTTCTTT.